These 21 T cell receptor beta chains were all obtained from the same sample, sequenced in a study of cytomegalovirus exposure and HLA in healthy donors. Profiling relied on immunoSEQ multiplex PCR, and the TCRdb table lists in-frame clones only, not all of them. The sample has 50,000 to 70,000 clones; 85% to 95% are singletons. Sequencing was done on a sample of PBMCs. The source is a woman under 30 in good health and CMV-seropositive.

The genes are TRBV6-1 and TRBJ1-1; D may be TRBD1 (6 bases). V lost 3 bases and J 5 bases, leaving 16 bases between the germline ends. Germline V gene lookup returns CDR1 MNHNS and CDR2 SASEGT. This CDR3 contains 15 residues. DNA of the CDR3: TGTGCCAGCAGTGATCAATTTACAGGGAGAACTGAAGCTTTCTTT. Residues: CASSDQFTGRTEAFF.

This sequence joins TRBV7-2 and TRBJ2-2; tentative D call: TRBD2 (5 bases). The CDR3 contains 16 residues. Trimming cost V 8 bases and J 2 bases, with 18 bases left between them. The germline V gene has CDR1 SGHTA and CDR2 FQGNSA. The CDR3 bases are TGTGCCAGCGGGCCCTCCCGGGGTGAAAACACCGGGGAGCTGTTTTTT. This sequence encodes CASGPSRGENTGELFF.

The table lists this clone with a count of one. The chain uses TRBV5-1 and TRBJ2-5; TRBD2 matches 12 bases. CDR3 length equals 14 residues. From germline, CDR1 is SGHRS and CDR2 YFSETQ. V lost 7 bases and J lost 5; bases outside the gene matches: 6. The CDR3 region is CASGLAGGQETQYF. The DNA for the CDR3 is TGCGCCAGCGGTCTAGCGGGAGGGCAGGAGACCCAGTACTTC.

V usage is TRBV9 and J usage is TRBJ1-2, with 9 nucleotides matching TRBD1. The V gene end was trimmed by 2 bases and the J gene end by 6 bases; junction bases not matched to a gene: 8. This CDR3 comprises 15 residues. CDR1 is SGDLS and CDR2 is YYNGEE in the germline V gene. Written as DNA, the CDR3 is TGTGCCAGCAGCGTTTCGGGACAGGGAGGAGATGGCTACACCTTC. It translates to CASSVSGQGGDGYTF.

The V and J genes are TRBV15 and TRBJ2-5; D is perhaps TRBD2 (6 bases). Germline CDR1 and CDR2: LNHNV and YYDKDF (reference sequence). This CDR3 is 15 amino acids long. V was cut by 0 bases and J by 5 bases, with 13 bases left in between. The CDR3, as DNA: TGTGCCACCAGCAGAGATAGGAGGGGTTTGGAGACCCAGTACTTC. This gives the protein CATSRDRRGLETQYF. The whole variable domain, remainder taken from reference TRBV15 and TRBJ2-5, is DAMVIQNPRYQVTQFGKPVTLSCSQTLNHNVMYWYQQKSSQAPKLLFHYYDKDFNNEADTPDNFQSRRPNTSFCFLDIRSPGLGDTAMYLCATSRDRRGLETQYFGPGTRLLVL.

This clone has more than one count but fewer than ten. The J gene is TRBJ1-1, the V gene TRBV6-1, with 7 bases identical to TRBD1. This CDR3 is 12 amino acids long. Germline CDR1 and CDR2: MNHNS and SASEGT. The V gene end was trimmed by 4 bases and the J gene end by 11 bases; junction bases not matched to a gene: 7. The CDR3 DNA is TGTGCCAGCAGTGCAGTACAGGGGACGGCTTTCTTT. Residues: CASSAVQGTAFF.

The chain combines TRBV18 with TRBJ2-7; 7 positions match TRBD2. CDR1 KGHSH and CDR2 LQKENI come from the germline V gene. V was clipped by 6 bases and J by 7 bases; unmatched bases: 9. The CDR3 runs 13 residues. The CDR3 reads CASSASGVEEQYF. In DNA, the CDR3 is TGTGCCAGCTCGGCCAGCGGGGTTGAGGAGCAGTACTTC.

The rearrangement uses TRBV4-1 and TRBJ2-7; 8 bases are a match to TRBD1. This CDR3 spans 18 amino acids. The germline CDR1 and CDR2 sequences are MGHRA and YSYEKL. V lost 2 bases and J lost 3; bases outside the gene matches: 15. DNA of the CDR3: TGCGCCAGCAGCCAAAGATGGGTCATGCAGGGGGCTATCTACGAGCAGTACTTC. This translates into CASSQRWVMQGAIYEQYF.

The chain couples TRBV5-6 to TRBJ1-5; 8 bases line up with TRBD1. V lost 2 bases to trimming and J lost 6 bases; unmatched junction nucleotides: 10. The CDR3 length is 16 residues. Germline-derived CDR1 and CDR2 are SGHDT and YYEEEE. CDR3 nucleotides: TGTGCCAGCAGCTTCCTCGACAGGGGTACGGCTCAGCCCCAGCATTTT. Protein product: CASSFLDRGTAQPQHF.

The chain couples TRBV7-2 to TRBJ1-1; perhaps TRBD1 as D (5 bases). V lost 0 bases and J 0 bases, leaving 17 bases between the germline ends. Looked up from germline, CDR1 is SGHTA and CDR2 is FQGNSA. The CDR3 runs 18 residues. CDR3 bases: TGTGCCAGCAGCTTAGCGGGGCCAGTAACGGGAGTGAACACTGAAGCTTTCTTT. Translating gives CASSLAGPVTGVNTEAFF.

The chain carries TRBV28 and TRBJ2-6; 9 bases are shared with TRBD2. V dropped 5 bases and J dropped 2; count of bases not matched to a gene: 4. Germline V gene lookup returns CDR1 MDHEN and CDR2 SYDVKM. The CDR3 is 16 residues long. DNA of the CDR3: TGTGCCAGCAGTCACTTAGCGGGAGCTGGGGCCAACGTCCTGACTTTC. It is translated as CASSHLAGAGANVLTF.

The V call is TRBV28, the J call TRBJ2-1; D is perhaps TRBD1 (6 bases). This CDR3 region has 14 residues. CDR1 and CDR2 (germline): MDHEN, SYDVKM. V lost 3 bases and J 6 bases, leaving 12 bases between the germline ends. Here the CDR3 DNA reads TGTGCCAGCAGTTTCTCGCTAGGGGGCAATGAGCAGTTCTTC. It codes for CASSFSLGGNEQFF.

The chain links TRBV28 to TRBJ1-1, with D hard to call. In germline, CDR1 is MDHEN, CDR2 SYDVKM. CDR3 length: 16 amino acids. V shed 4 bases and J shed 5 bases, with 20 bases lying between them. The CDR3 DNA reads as TGTGCCAGCAGTTCCACCTCCCTTTGGTCGGGGACTGAAGCTTTCTTT. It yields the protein CASSSTSLWSGTEAFF.

CDR3 DNA sequence: TGTGCCAGCAGCCTCCTACTAGCGGGGTATGAGCAGTTCTTC. Its translation: CASSLLLAGYEQFF. This chain connects TRBV5-6 to TRBJ2-1; 10 bases agree with TRBD2. Germline trimming cut 4 bases from V and 8 bases from J; bases unmatched to any gene: 6. Germline assignment: CDR1 SGHDT and CDR2 YYEEEE. The CDR3 has 14 residues.

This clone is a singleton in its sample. In nucleotides, the CDR3 is TGTGCCAGCAGGAGGGACTGGAACACCGGGGAGCTGTTTTTT. It translates to CASRRDWNTGELFF. The V and J genes are TRBV6-1 and TRBJ2-2; possible D gene TRBD2, 6 bases. Germline V gene data show CDR1 as MNHNS and CDR2 as SASEGT. The CDR3 loop spans 14 amino acids. V was pared by 6 bases and J by 1 base, with 9 bases between.

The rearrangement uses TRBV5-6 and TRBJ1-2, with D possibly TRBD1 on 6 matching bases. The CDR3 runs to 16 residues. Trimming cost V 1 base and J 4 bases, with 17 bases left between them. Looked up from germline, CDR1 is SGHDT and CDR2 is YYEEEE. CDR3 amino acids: CASSLNRDYPSYGYTF. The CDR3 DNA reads TGTGCCAGCAGCTTGAACAGGGATTACCCGTCCTATGGCTACACCTTC.

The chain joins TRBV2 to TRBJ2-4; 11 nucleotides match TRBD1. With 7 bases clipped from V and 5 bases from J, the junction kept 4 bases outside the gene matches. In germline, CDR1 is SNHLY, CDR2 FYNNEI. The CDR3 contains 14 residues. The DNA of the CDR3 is TGTGCCAGCAAGGACAGGGGGCTAGAAAACATTCAGTACTTC. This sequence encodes CASKDRGLENIQYF.

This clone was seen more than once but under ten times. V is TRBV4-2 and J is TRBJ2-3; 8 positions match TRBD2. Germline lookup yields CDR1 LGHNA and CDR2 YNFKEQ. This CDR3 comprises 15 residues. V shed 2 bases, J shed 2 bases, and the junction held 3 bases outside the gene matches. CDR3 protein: CASSQFSGDTDTQYF. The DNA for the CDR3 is TGTGCCAGCAGCCAATTTAGCGGGGACACAGATACGCAGTATTTT.

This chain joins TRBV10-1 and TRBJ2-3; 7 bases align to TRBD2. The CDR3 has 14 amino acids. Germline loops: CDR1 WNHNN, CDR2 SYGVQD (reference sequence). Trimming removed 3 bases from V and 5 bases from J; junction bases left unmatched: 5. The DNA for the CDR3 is TGCGCCAGCAGTGAAGGCGGGAGTATAGATACGCAGTATTTT. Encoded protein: CASSEGGSIDTQYF.

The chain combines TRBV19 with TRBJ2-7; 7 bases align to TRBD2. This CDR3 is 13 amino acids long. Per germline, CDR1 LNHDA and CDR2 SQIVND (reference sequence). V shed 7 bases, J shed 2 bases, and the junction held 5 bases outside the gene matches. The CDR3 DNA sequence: TGTGCCAGTACAGCGGGGCCTACCTACGAGCAGTACTTC. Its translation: CASTAGPTYEQYF.

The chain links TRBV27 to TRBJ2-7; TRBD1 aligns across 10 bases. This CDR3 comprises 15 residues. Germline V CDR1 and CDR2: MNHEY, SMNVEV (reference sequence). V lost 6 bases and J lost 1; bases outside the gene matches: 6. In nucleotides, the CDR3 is TGTGCCAGCAGCAAAGGGACAGGGGTTTCCTACGAGCAGTACTTC. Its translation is CASSKGTGVSYEQYF.